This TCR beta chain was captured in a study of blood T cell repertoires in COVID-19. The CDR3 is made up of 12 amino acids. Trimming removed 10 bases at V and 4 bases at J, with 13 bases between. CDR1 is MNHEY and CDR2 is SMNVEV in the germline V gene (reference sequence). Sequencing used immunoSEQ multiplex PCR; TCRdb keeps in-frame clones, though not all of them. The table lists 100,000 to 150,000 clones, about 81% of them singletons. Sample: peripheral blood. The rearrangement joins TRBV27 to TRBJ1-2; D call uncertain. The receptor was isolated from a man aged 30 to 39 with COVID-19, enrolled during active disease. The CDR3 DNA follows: TGTGCCACCGGGAGGGCTGGCTATGGCTACACCTTC. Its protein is CATGRAGYGYTF.